These T cell receptor beta chains were read from a single sample in a study of blood T cells in healthy people across ages. TCRdb analysed the 5' RACE reads with MiXCR anew, one entry per CDR3 protein. The sample has about 1.4 million distinct CDR3 sequences; roughly 64% are singletons. Input material: blood. These receptors all stem from a man younger than 35 in good health. The CDR3 runs from the conserved cysteine through the conserved F or W. Fields, in order: V gene, D gene, J gene, clone size, CDR3 DNA, CDR3 protein. A D gene is named only where the DNA matches it firmly. A row's size may be missing; if present it is once, few, many or a size class.

TRBV5-6	-	TRBJ2-7	-	TGTGCCAGCAGCCCTTATATCCAGCTCACCAGAGACGAGCAGTACTTC	CASSPYIQLTRDEQYF
TRBV12-3/TRBV12-4	-	TRBJ2-1	once	TGTGCCTCCCAAGGGGGGTGGAATGAGCAGTTCTTC	CASQGGWNEQFF
TRBV12-3/TRBV12-4	TRBD2	TRBJ2-7	-	TGTGCCAGCAGTGCCGGCGGGGGGGCTGAGGAGAAGTACTTC	CASSAGGGAEEKYF
TRBV5-1	-	TRBJ1-1	few	TGCGCCAGCAGCGGTCCGGGGACGACTGAAGCTTTCTTT	CASSGPGTTEAFF
TRBV3-1	TRBD2	TRBJ2-5	-	TGTGCCAGCAGCGAGTGGACTAGCGGGAGTGTTGAGCAGTACTTC	CASSEWTSGSVEQYF
TRBV25-1	-	TRBJ1-4	-	TGTGCCAGCAGTGAATTTTCCGGGAATGAAAAACTGTTTTTT	CASSEFSGNEKLFF
TRBV7-2	-	TRBJ2-6	-	TGTGCCAGCAGCCCTTACAGGTTCTCTGGGGCCAACGTCCTGACTTTC	CASSPYRFSGANVLTF
TRBV12-3/TRBV12-4	TRBD1	TRBJ1-4	-	TGTGCCAGCAACCGTGGACAGGCCCCTAATGAAAAACTGTTTTTT	CASNRGQAPNEKLFF
TRBV19	TRBD1	TRBJ2-3	-	TGTGCCAGTAGTACCGACCGGGACAGGCTGAAGGAGGATACGCAGTATTTT	CASSTDRDRLKEDTQYF
TRBV2	-	TRBJ2-7	-	TGTGCCAGCAGTGTGCCTGACGAGCAGTACTTC	CASSVPDEQYF
TRBV5-6	-	TRBJ2-5	-	TGTGCCAGCAGCTTGGTGGGCCCCTACCAAGAGACCCAGTACTTC	CASSLVGPYQETQYF
TRBV5-1	TRBD1	TRBJ1-4	-	TGCGCCAGCGGTCAGGGACAGACCAATGAAAAACTGTTTTTT	CASGQGQTNEKLFF
TRBV12-3/TRBV12-4	TRBD1	TRBJ1-1	-	TGTGCCAGCAGTTTGCACCTGGGAGGGGGCAATGGGAACACTGAAGCTTTCTTT	CASSLHLGGGNGNTEAFF
TRBV7-6	-	TRBJ2-7	-	TGTGCCAGCAGCCAAGAGTCCTACGTCGAGCAGTACTTC	CASSQESYVEQYF
TRBV25-1	-	TRBJ1-4	-	TGTGCCAGCAGTGAGGAGAGGTGGGGGAGAAAACTGTTTTTT	CASSEERWGRKLFF
TRBV20-1	-	TRBJ2-7	-	TGCAGTGCTAGACCACGACAGCCTTCCTACGAGCAGTACTTC	CSARPRQPSYEQYF
TRBV28	-	TRBJ2-3	once	TGTGCCAGCAGTTTGTTGTTAGGACATAGCTTGAACACAGATACGCAGTATTTT	CASSLLLGHSLNTDTQYF
TRBV5-6	TRBD2	TRBJ2-3	-	TGTGCCAGCAGCGCAGCTAGCGGTAGCACAGATACGCAGTATTTT	CASSAASGSTDTQYF
TRBV4-3	-	TRBJ2-3	-	TGCGCCAGCAGCCACGACAGGGGAGGGTCAGATACGCAGTATTTT	CASSHDRGGSDTQYF
TRBV4-1	TRBD1	TRBJ2-1	-	TGCGCCAGCAGCCAGGTCATAGGGACAGGGGAACAGTTCTTC	CASSQVIGTGEQFF
TRBV6-1	-	TRBJ2-5	-	TGTGCCAGCAGTGAAGTGTGGGGGGAGACCCAGTACTTC	CASSEVWGETQYF
TRBV5-1	-	TRBJ2-5	-	TGCGCCAGCAGCTTGGGGGGGGTTAAAGAGACCCAGTACTTC	CASSLGGVKETQYF
TRBV2	-	TRBJ2-3	many	TGTGCCAGCTCAGGAGGCACTCTTAGTGCAGATACGCAGTATTTT	CASSGGTLSADTQYF
TRBV6-2/TRBV6-3	-	TRBJ2-7	-	TGTGCCAGCAGCACGACTGCCAGTCAAGACAGCGGGTTCAACGAGCAGTACTTC	CASSTTASQDSGFNEQYF
TRBV6-2/TRBV6-3	-	TRBJ2-3	few	TGTGCCAGCAGTCTCACGATGGCCGATACGCAGTATTTT	CASSLTMADTQYF
TRBV5-6	-	TRBJ2-3	few	TGTGCCAGCAGCCCTACCCGGCCGTCACGCACAGATACGCAGTATTTT	CASSPTRPSRTDTQYF
TRBV7-9	-	TRBJ2-5	-	TGTGCCAGCAGCCCTTCCTGTTCTCTGTACTTC	CASSPSCSLYF
TRBV7-9	-	TRBJ2-3	-	TGTGCCAGTCCCGGACGGTACCACACAGATACGCAGTATTTT	CASPGRYHTDTQYF
TRBV15	TRBD1	TRBJ2-7	-	TGTGCCACCAGCAGAGATTCCGGGACAGATTTCTACGAGCAGTACTTC	CATSRDSGTDFYEQYF
TRBV6-5	-	TRBJ2-7	-	TGTGCCACCGTCAGTTACAATGAGCAGTACTTC	CATVSYNEQYF
TRBV4-3	TRBD1	TRBJ1-1	-	TGCGCCAGCAGCCAAGGGGGGTCAGGGGGAGCTTTCTTT	CASSQGGSGGAFF
TRBV12-3/TRBV12-4	TRBD1	TRBJ1-4	-	TGTGCCAGCAGGCGAAGGGGACAGGTGTCTGAAAAACTGTTTTTT	CASRRRGQVSEKLFF
TRBV4-2	-	TRBJ1-5	once	TGTGCCAGCAGCCAAGAGGAGTGGGCGGCCAATCAGCCCCAGCATTTT	CASSQEEWAANQPQHF
TRBV3-1	-	TRBJ2-7	-	TGTGCCAGCAGCCTTTGGACCCCGGGCTACGAGCAGTACTTC	CASSLWTPGYEQYF
TRBV6-4	-	TRBJ2-3	-	TGTGCCAGCAGTGACAGGGTCGGCACAGATACGCAGTATTTT	CASSDRVGTDTQYF